The 18 T cell receptor beta chains below were found in one sample sequenced in a study of T cell repertoires in cytomegalovirus infection. The antigens for these receptors are not known. TCRdb re-derived calls from the reads in MiXCR, one entry per CDR3 protein. The sample holds around 710,000 distinct CDR3 sequences, approximately 32% seen once. This sample comprised cultured CD8+ T cells from PBMCs, obtained from culture after CMV antigen stimulation. The receptor source for this set is a human donor in good health (CMV status not recorded). Some clones in this sample may be carry-over from other donors' samples.

The V call is TRBV7-3, the J call TRBJ2-7; D might be TRBD1 (5 bases). The V and J ends lost 7 bases and 2 bases respectively, with 18 bases between them. Germline-derived CDR1 and CDR2 are SGHTA and FQGTGA. CDR3 size: 15 residues. The CDR3 nucleotides read TGTGCCAGCACCCTTGGGATGGGGCCCCCCTACGAGCAGTACGTC. Translation: CASTLGMGPPYEQYV.

The chain carries TRBV27 and TRBJ2-3, with 7 bases lining up with TRBD2. CDR1 MNHEY and CDR2 SMNVEV come from the germline V gene (reference sequence). J lost 1 base, V lost 5 bases, and 6 bases had no gene match. This CDR3 region has 15 residues. CDR3 loop: CASSDYGLGTDTQYF. In DNA form, the CDR3 reads TGTGCCAGCAGTGATTATGGACTAGGCACAGATACGCAGTATTTT.

This clonotype was counted between two and nine times. This sequence joins TRBV12-3 or TRBV12-4 and TRBJ1-1; no definite D call. Trimming took off 4 bases at V and 6 bases at J, with 12 bases between the two ends. This CDR3 has 13 residues. This CDR3 reads CASSSYPDAEAFF. The CDR3 region has the DNA TGTGCCAGCAGTTCCTACCCCGACGCTGAAGCTTTCTTT.

In its sample, this clonotype was seen a few times. This chain links TRBV10-3 with TRBJ2-3; 10 nucleotides align to TRBD1. J lost 0 bases, V lost 3 bases, and 3 bases had no gene match. CDR3 length equals 16 residues. Germline V gene sequence: CDR1 ENHRY, CDR2 SYGVKD. CDR3: CAISDGQGESTDTQYF. CDR3 DNA sequence: TGTGCCATCAGTGACGGACAGGGGGAAAGCACAGATACGCAGTATTTT.

To note about this clonotype: Given the absence of the conserved phenylalanine or tryptophan at the CDR3 end, a read error is likely. The chain combines TRBV6-2 or TRBV6-3 with TRBJ1-1; a weak D match, TRBD1 (6 bases). Deletions cut 5 bases from V and 1 base from J, with 8 bases between. Germline V gene sequence: CDR1 MNHEY, CDR2 SVGEGT. This CDR3 contains 13 residues. The CDR3 spells CASSGRGNTEAFL. DNA of the CDR3: TGTGCCAGCAGTGGCAGGGGGAACACTGAAGCTTTCTTA.

This clonotype was detected many times. This sequence joins TRBV12-3 or TRBV12-4 and TRBJ1-5; D might be TRBD1 (5 bases). The V and J ends lost 7 bases and 4 bases respectively, with 17 bases between them. The CDR3 length is 15 residues. DNA of the CDR3: TGTGCCAGCAATTCCCGGGACTTACCGAATCAGCCCCAGCATTTT. Its translation: CASNSRDLPNQPQHF.

The rearrangement uses TRBV27 and TRBJ2-2; 11 bases line up with TRBD1. V lost 6 bases to trimming and J lost 5 bases; unmatched junction nucleotides: 8. Germline V gene lookup returns CDR1 MNHEY and CDR2 SMNVEV (reference sequence). This CDR3 spans 16 amino acids. This CDR3 is CASSSTGTGGTGELFF. The CDR3 DNA follows: TGTGCCAGCAGCTCTACCGGGACAGGGGGTACCGGGGAGCTGTTTTTT.

V gene TRBV7-9 combines with J gene TRBJ1-5; D gene unclear. V gave up 7 bases and J gave up 3 bases, with 7 bases separating them. This CDR3 has 12 residues. Germline V gene lookup returns CDR1 SEHNR and CDR2 FQNEAQ (reference sequence). The CDR3 loop reads CASTFYNQPQHF. CDR3 bases: TGTGCCAGCACCTTTTACAATCAGCCCCAGCATTTT.

This chain uses TRBV10-3 with TRBJ2-2; 8 nucleotides match TRBD1. The CDR3 has 16 amino acids. Germline V CDR1 and CDR2: ENHRY, SYGVKD. V shed 5 bases and J 5 bases; nucleotides not matched to a gene: 10. CDR3 nucleotides: TGTGCCATCAGTTCTTACCGGGACAGGAAGACCGGGGAGCTGTTTTTT. It encodes CAISSYRDRKTGELFF.

This chain uses TRBV6-8 with TRBJ1-5; D possibly corresponds to TRBD1 (5 bases). The V gene lost 2 bases and the J gene lost 2 bases, with 10 bases spanning the gap. The CDR3 has 15 residues. Germline V CDR1 and CDR2: MNHGY, SAAAGT. For the CDR3, the DNA is TGTGCCAGCAGTTACAGTGCCAGGGGCAATCAGCCCCAGCATTTT. Protein product: CASSYSARGNQPQHF.

The chain links TRBV6-6 to TRBJ2-7; a weak D match, TRBD2 (6 bases). V was clipped by 4 bases and J by 3 bases, with 13 bases between them. Germline values: CDR1 MNHNY, CDR2 SVGAGI (reference sequence). CDR3 length: 14 residues. As DNA, the CDR3 is TGTGCCAGCAGTTCCCCGGAGGGTTACTACGAGCAGTACTTC. This codes for CASSSPEGYYEQYF.

The sample holds a few counts of this clonotype. The chain combines TRBV19 with TRBJ2-1, with no clear D. This CDR3 is built from 13 residues. The V end was cut by 5 bases, the J end by 8 bases, with 13 bases between. Germline lookup yields CDR1 LNHDA and CDR2 SQIVND (reference sequence). The CDR3 region is CASSERPIDEQFF. CDR3 coding DNA: TGTGCCAGTAGTGAACGACCGATAGATGAGCAGTTCTTC.

The chain couples TRBV18 to TRBJ2-3; a weak D match, TRBD2 (6 bases). Germline V CDR1 and CDR2: KGHSH, LQKENI. Trimming stripped 3 bases from V and 5 bases from J, with 12 bases between. CDR3 length equals 14 residues. CDR3 in amino acids: CASSPDMGGDTQYF. DNA for the CDR3: TGTGCCAGCTCACCGGACATGGGAGGAGATACGCAGTATTTT.

This clonotype appeared a few times. The rearrangement links TRBV6-2 or TRBV6-3 to TRBJ2-3; 9 nucleotides agree with TRBD2. J was trimmed by 3 bases and V by 5 bases; bases with no gene match: 6. CDR1 and CDR2 (germline): MNHEY, SVGEGT. The CDR3 consists of 15 residues. This CDR3 is CASSRRGGRTDTQYF. CDR3 nucleotides: TGTGCCAGCAGTCGGCGGGGGGGAAGGACAGATACGCAGTATTTT.

This clonotype was seen a few times. The chain carries TRBV4-3 and TRBJ2-1; no definite D call. The germline V gene has CDR1 LGHNA and CDR2 YSLEER. This CDR3 has 14 amino acids. Between the trimmed V and J ends, which lost 4 bases and 4 bases, there was a span of 11 bases. CDR3 DNA: TGCGCCAGCAGCCCCGAGCCCGGGTACAATGAGCAGTTCTTC. It encodes CASSPEPGYNEQFF.

The chain has TRBV5-6 and TRBJ2-1, with D possibly TRBD1 on 5 matching bases. There are 13 residues in the CDR3. V lost 4 bases to trimming and J lost 14 bases, with 19 bases between them. CDR1 SGHDT and CDR2 YYEEEE come from the germline V gene. In nucleotides, the CDR3 is TGTGCCAGCAGCCTGAACCCCCCAGGGTTCGAGTTCTTC. This encodes CASSLNPPGFEFF.

This chain joins TRBV7-4 and TRBJ1-2, with TRBD1 as a possible D gene (6 bases). Per germline, CDR1 SGHVT and CDR2 SQSDAQ. The CDR3 is 13 residues long. Trimming removed 5 bases from V and 4 bases from J, with 11 bases in between. In DNA, the CDR3 is TGTGCCAGCAGCAAAGACAGGATCTATGGCTACACCTTC. This encodes CASSKDRIYGYTF.

This rearrangement joins TRBV27 to TRBJ2-5; D is uncertain. V was clipped by 2 bases and J by 2 bases, with 9 bases between them. The CDR3 has 14 amino acids. Germline assignment: CDR1 MNHEY and CDR2 SMNVEV (reference sequence). CDR3 sequence: CASSLGYHQETQYF. CDR3 DNA: TGTGCCAGCAGTTTAGGCTACCATCAAGAGACCCAGTACTTC.